This T cell receptor (beta chain) was observed in a study of breast tumors, draining lymph nodes, adjacent tissues. Using its own MiXCR run on the multiplex PCR reads, TCRdb lists one record per CDR3 protein. The sample shows fewer than 200,000 distinct CDR3 sequences, around a third of them seen only once. This clonotype showed up many times. Samples came from axillary lymph nodes draining the breast cancer. The receptor's source is a female donor with breast cancer. Some clones in this sample may be carry-over from other donors' samples. Sequences were obtained from axillary lymph node tissue.

This chain's CDR3 is CASSEWEGVINQPQHF. In DNA, the CDR3 is TGTGCCAGCAGTGAGTGGGAGGGAGTCATCAATCAGCCCCAGCATTTT. The chain combines TRBV2 with TRBJ1-5, with no clear D. The CDR3 is 16 residues long. Germline values: CDR1 SNHLY, CDR2 FYNNEI. V was trimmed by 3 bases and J by 3 bases, leaving 15 bases between them.